This T cell receptor (beta chain) was identified during a study of T cell responses to AZD1222 COVID-19 vaccine. This table comes from immunoSEQ multiplex PCR, and its TCRdb copy is limited to in-frame clones, with some not included. The table shows 120,000 to 150,000 clones, with roughly nine tenths occurring only once. In germline, CDR1 is SGHTA, CDR2 FQGNSA. Trimming stripped 3 bases from V and 4 bases from J, with 10 bases between. This CDR3 region has 14 residues. The sequencing here drew on peripheral blood, taken on day 0 of AZD1222 vaccination. The chain couples TRBV7-2 to TRBJ1-3; D perhaps matches TRBD1 (5 bases). The TCR was taken from an adult in good health. This CDR3 is CASSFRGGGNTIYF. CDR3 in DNA: TGTGCCAGCAGCTTCCGGGGCGGCGGAAACACCATATATTTT.